Each of the 27 T cell receptor beta chains below was sequenced from the same sample in a study of blood T cell repertoires in COVID-19. Measured with immunoSEQ multiplex PCR; TCRdb has only the in-frame clones, and not every one. The sample has about 160,000 clones, 81% seen once; the top ten hold around 5.3%. Sample: PBMCs or T cells enriched from blood (not recorded which). The receptor source for this set is a woman between 35 and 50 years old with acute COVID-19.

The chain couples TRBV30 to TRBJ1-2, with D possibly matching TRBD1 (6 bases). V was pared by 5 bases and J by 8 bases, with 21 bases between. The CDR3 loop spans 14 amino acids. Germline loops: CDR1 GTSNPN, CDR2 SVGIG (reference sequence). The CDR3 DNA follows: TGTGCCTGGGCCGATAATTCAGGGGTAGGCGGCTACACCTTC. Amino acids: CAWADNSGVGGYTF.

V is TRBV23-1 and J is TRBJ2-3, with TRBD2 matching 12 bases. TRBV23-1 is given ORF status, its function remaining uncertain. J was trimmed by 4 bases and V by 3 bases; bases with no gene match: 11. This CDR3 has 18 amino acids. The CDR3 sequence is CASSHRRTSGAASDTQYF. In nucleotides, the CDR3 is TGCGCCAGCAGTCACCGGAGGACTAGCGGGGCGGCATCAGATACGCAGTATTTT.

This clone is a singleton in its sample. The genes are TRBV4-1 and TRBJ2-7, with TRBD1 matching 7 bases. Unmatched junction bases numbered 9, after V lost 1 base and J lost 0 bases. This CDR3 contains 17 residues. Germline CDR1 reads MGHRA; CDR2 reads YSYEKL. The DNA of the CDR3 is TGCGCCAGCAGCCAAGGCCCACAGGGGCCCATCTCCTACGAGCAGTACTTC. Translated, it gives CASSQGPQGPISYEQYF.

The rearrangement uses TRBV18 and TRBJ2-4; tentatively, D is TRBD1 (5 bases). The CDR3 consists of 15 residues. CDR1 is KGHSH, CDR2 LQKENI, per germline. V was clipped by 2 bases and J by 5 bases, with 13 bases between them. CDR3 nucleotides: TGTGCCAGCTCACCAAATCAGGGATCCGAAAACATTCAGTACTTC. Translation gives CASSPNQGSENIQYF. Full variable domain (rest looked up from reference TRBV18 and TRBJ2-4): NAGVMQNPRHLVRRRGQEARLRCSPMKGHSHVYWYRQLPEEGLKFMVYLQKENIIDESGMPKERFSAEFPKEGPSILRIQQVVRGDSAAYFCASSPNQGSENIQYFGAGTRLSVL.

The gene calls are TRBV5-4 and TRBJ2-1, with 9 bases identical to TRBD2. V lost 2 bases to trimming and J lost 5 bases; unmatched junction nucleotides: 5. The CDR3 is 15 amino acids. CDR1 SGHNT and CDR2 YYREEE come from the germline V gene (reference sequence). The chain's CDR3 is CASSLDSGRNNEQFF. The CDR3 coding sequence is TGTGCCAGCAGCTTAGATAGCGGGAGAAACAATGAGCAGTTCTTC.

The chain has TRBV10-3 and TRBJ2-2; no clear D. Germline V lookup: CDR1 ENHRY, CDR2 SYGVKD. V lost 3 bases and J 3 bases, leaving 11 bases between the germline ends. CDR3 length equals 15 residues. DNA for the CDR3: TGTGCCATCAGTGACCGCGGTCCGGACACCGGGGAGCTGTTTTTT. Translating gives CAISDRGPDTGELFF.

The chain links TRBV19 to TRBJ1-1, with D possibly TRBD1 on 5 matching bases. The CDR3 sequence is 14 residues long. Trimming removed 3 bases from V and 6 bases from J, with 14 bases in between. Germline lookup yields CDR1 LNHDA and CDR2 SQIVND (reference sequence). In DNA form, the CDR3 reads TGTGCCAGTAGTATTTGGGGTGGGGCCTCTGAAGCTTTCTTT. It yields the protein CASSIWGGASEAFF.

This chain links TRBV9 with TRBJ2-1; 9 nucleotides line up with TRBD2. With 0 bases clipped from V and 9 bases from J, the junction kept 10 bases outside the gene matches. Per the germline V gene, CDR1 is SGDLS and CDR2 is YYNGEE. The length of the CDR3 is 16 residues. CDR3 coding DNA: TGTGCCAGCAGCGTAGAGGGCGGGAGGGCCACAGCTGAGCAGTTCTTC. It codes for CASSVEGGRATAEQFF.

The chain recombines TRBV6-6 with TRBJ1-6; TRBD1 is a possible D gene (5 bases). Deletions cut 8 bases from V and 7 bases from J, with 15 bases between. CDR1 and CDR2 (germline): MNHNY, SVGAGI (reference sequence). This CDR3 spans 14 amino acids. This chain's CDR3 is CASGGGSANSPLHF. DNA of the CDR3: TGTGCCAGCGGGGGAGGGTCAGCGAATTCACCCCTCCACTTT.

The rearrangement links TRBV7-9 to TRBJ1-4; D gene unclear. Looked up from germline, CDR1 is SEHNR and CDR2 is FQNEAQ (reference sequence). There are 13 residues in the CDR3. The ends were cut back, 1 base at V and 5 bases at J, with 5 bases in the middle. The CDR3 DNA sequence: TGTGCCAGCAGCTTAGACCTAAATGAAAAACTGTTTTTT. Its protein is CASSLDLNEKLFF.

This clone has a single count. J is TRBJ2-1 and V is TRBV27; 12 bases are a match to TRBD2. CDR3 size: 19 residues. V gave up 2 bases and J gave up 1 base; unmatched junction bases: 9. CDR1 and CDR2 from the germline V gene are MNHEY and SMNVEV (reference sequence). CDR3 DNA: TGTGCCAGCAGTTTAGACCTAGCGGGAGGGCTAGGTTCCTACAATGAGCAGTTCTTC. Amino acid sequence: CASSLDLAGGLGSYNEQFF.

V usage is TRBV6-5 and J usage is TRBJ1-2; D possibly corresponds to TRBD1 (6 bases). The CDR3 runs 14 residues. Looked up from germline, CDR1 is MNHEY and CDR2 is SVGAGI. V was cut by 8 bases and J by 5 bases, with 18 bases left in between. The CDR3 here is CASSPPGGAYGYTF. CDR3 nucleotides: TGTGCCAGCTCCCCGCCGGGGGGCGCATATGGCTACACCTTC.

The chain combines TRBV5-5 with TRBJ1-5, with 8 positions matching TRBD1. CDR3 length: 15 residues. Germline V lookup: CDR1 SGHKS, CDR2 YYEKEE (reference sequence). The junction had 10 bases not matched to a gene; V was cut back by 4 bases and J by 7 bases. The CDR3 region has the DNA TGTGCCAGCAGCATCACAGGGGGGGCCGGGCAGCCCCAGCATTTT. Translation: CASSITGGAGQPQHF.

J is TRBJ2-7 and V is TRBV12-3 or TRBV12-4; 9 positions agree with TRBD2. Losses at the gene ends were 9 bases for V and 6 bases for J; bases not matched to a gene: 6. The length of the CDR3 is 12 residues. CDR3 region: CASLGLASEQYF. CDR3 DNA sequence: TGTGCCAGTTTGGGACTAGCTTCCGAGCAGTACTTC.

This clone occurred a few times. Here the CDR3 DNA reads TGCGCCAGCAGCTTGGCCGCCGGGGTGAACACTGAAGCTTTCTTT. Translated: CASSLAAGVNTEAFF. The chain combines TRBV5-1 with TRBJ1-1, with D hard to call. This CDR3 is built from 15 residues. Per germline, CDR1 SGHRS and CDR2 YFSETQ. The V and J ends lost 0 bases and 0 bases respectively, with 9 bases between them.

The chain couples TRBV29-1 to TRBJ1-2; possible D gene TRBD1, 5 bases. CDR1 and CDR2 (germline): SQVTM, ANQGSEA. CDR3 length: 14 residues. V shed 2 bases and J shed 2 bases, with 12 bases lying between them. In DNA form, the CDR3 reads TGCAGCGTTGAACAGTTAGGACAAAACTATGGCTACACCTTC. Translation: CSVEQLGQNYGYTF.

The rearrangement joins TRBV7-8 to TRBJ2-5; 8 nucleotides line up with TRBD1. The germline V gene has CDR1 SGHVS and CDR2 FQNEAQ. The ends lost 5 bases at V and 5 bases at J; junction bases unmatched: 4. This CDR3 spans 13 amino acids. Here the CDR3 DNA reads TGTGCCAGCAGCGTGGACAGGGTCGAGACCCAGTACTTC. It specifies CASSVDRVETQYF.

The chain recombines TRBV18 with TRBJ1-6; 9 bases align to TRBD1. The CDR3 has 14 amino acids. Germline V gene lookup returns CDR1 KGHSH and CDR2 LQKENI. Trimming at V came to 6 bases and at J to 10 bases, leaving 7 bases not matched to a gene. The CDR3 DNA reads TGTGCCAGCTCCCCGGGACAGGGAGACTCACCCCTCCACTTT. Translation gives CASSPGQGDSPLHF.

This clone has just a few counts. This chain joins TRBV11-2 and TRBJ2-7, with 11 bases lining up with TRBD2. The length of the CDR3 is 16 residues. The germline gives CDR1 SGHAT, CDR2 FQNNGV. V gave up 3 bases and J gave up 0 bases; unmatched junction bases: 4. CDR3: CASSFGTSGFSYEQYF. In DNA, the CDR3 is TGTGCCAGCAGCTTCGGGACTAGCGGATTCTCCTACGAGCAGTACTTC.

The chain joins TRBV29-1 to TRBJ2-3; D is perhaps TRBD2 (5 bases). The CDR3 covers 17 residues. Per the germline V gene, CDR1 is SQVTM and CDR2 is ANQGSEA. The V gene lost 5 bases and the J gene lost 0 bases, with 21 bases spanning the gap. The CDR3 DNA follows: TGCAGCGTTCTTAACCTCTGGACTTTTTCTAGCACAGATACGCAGTATTTT. Protein sequence: CSVLNLWTFSSTDTQYF.

DNA for the CDR3: TGTGCCAGTAGGTGGGGCGGGAGTGGGGGTGAAGATACGCAGTATTTT. This translates into CASRWGGSGGEDTQYF. V is TRBV19 and J is TRBJ2-3; the match to TRBD2 covers 7 bases. Germline trimming cut 6 bases from V and 5 bases from J; bases unmatched to any gene: 14. Germline V lookup: CDR1 LNHDA, CDR2 SQIVND (reference sequence). CDR3 length: 16 residues.

In this sample, this clone turned up once. The rearrangement joins TRBV4-1 to TRBJ1-5; D call uncertain. There are 16 residues in the CDR3. The V gene lost 1 base and the J gene lost 4 bases, with 14 bases spanning the gap. The germline V gene encodes CDR1 MGHRA and CDR2 YSYEKL. The CDR3 region has the DNA TGCGCCAGCAGCCAAGCCGGCGGGGTTGGGAATCAGCCCCAGCATTTT. It yields the protein CASSQAGGVGNQPQHF.

The J gene is TRBJ1-1, the V gene TRBV30, with a tentative D call TRBD1 (6 bases). CDR3 length equals 13 residues. The V gene lost 0 bases and the J gene lost 3 bases, with 8 bases spanning the gap. From germline, CDR1 is GTSNPN and CDR2 SVGIG (reference sequence). CDR3 amino acids: CAWSVYRDTEAFF. CDR3 DNA sequence: TGTGCCTGGAGTGTATACAGGGACACTGAAGCTTTCTTT.

This clone occurred many times. The chain employs TRBV6-5 and TRBJ1-1; no firm D call. The CDR3 runs 13 residues. Germline V gives CDR1 MNHEY, CDR2 SVGAGI. The V end was cut by 5 bases, the J end by 0 bases, with 7 bases between. The CDR3 is CASSMSVNTEAFF. The CDR3 DNA reads TGTGCCAGCAGTATGTCGGTGAACACTGAAGCTTTCTTT.

This clone has only a few counts. J is TRBJ1-4 and V is TRBV5-1; TRBD1 matches at 8 bases. CDR1 SGHRS and CDR2 YFSETQ come from the germline V gene. The ends lost 5 bases at V and 4 bases at J; junction bases unmatched: 7. This CDR3 is built from 15 residues. The CDR3 protein is CASRDGQGVNEKLFF. CDR3 nucleotides: TGCGCCAGCAGGGATGGACAGGGCGTTAATGAAAAACTGTTTTTT.

The chain couples TRBV3-1 (or the pseudogene TRBV3-2) to TRBJ1-1; D might be TRBD1 (6 bases). V gave up 2 bases and J gave up 3 bases, with 10 bases separating them. Germline V gene data show CDR1 as LGHDT and CDR2 as YNNKEL (reference sequence). This CDR3 comprises 14 residues. The CDR3 nucleotides are TGTGCCAGCAGCCAAAGGGGGTGGGACACTGAAGCTTTCTTT. Encoded protein: CASSQRGWDTEAFF.

The V gene is TRBV5-1, the J gene TRBJ1-2; the match to TRBD1 covers 7 bases. The CDR3 is made up of 14 amino acids. The germline gives CDR1 SGHRS, CDR2 YFSETQ. Unmatched junction bases numbered 6, after V lost 0 bases and J lost 7 bases. CDR3 amino acids: CASSLDRGSSGYTF. CDR3 in DNA: TGCGCCAGCAGCTTGGACAGGGGATCAAGTGGCTACACCTTC.